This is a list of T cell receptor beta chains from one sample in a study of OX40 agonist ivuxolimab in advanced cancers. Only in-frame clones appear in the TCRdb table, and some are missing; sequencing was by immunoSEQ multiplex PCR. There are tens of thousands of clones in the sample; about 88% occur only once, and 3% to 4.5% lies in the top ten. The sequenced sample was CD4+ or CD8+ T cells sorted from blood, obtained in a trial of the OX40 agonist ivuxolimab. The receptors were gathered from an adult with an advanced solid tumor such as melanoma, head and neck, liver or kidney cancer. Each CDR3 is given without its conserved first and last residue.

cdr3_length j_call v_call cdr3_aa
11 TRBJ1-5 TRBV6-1 ASSEEGLQPQH
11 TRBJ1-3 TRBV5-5 ASSFNSGNTIY
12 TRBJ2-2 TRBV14 ASSPMRGIGELF
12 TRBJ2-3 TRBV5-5 ASSSRPRTDTQY
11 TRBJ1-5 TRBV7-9 ATGGSSNQPQH
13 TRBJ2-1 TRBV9 ASSVAPGGTNEQF
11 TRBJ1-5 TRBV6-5 AASWSSNQPQH
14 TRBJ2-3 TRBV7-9 ASSSAGTRTTDTQY
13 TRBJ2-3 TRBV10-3 AISRGTGASDTQY
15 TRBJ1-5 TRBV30 AWSVRAGRGDNQPQH
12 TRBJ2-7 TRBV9 ASSVGQGAYEQY
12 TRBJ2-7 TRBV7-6 ASSTRQGGYEQY
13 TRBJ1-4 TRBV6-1 ASSVGQGISEKLF
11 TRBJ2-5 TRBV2 ASDRGSGETQY
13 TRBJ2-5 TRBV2 ASKGVRGLQETQY
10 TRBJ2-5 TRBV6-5 ASSSSDTPRN
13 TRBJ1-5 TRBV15 ATSGIHLQDQPQH
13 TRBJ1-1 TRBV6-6 ATRGWDRGASGAF
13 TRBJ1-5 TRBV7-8 ASSPDRVGNQPQH
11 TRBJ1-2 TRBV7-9 ASSLASGNDYT
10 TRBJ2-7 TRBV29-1 SGGTGGGEQY
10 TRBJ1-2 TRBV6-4 ASSDSGYGYT
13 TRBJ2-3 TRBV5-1 ASSLQRGVTDTQY
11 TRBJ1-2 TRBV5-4 ASRGDSLYGYT
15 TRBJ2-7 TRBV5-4 ASSWEPGTSGPYEQY
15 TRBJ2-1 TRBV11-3 ASSLGPLRPSYNEQF
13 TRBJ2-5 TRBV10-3 AISRGGGGQETQY
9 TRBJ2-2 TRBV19 ASQMAGELF
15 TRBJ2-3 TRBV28 ASSDNAPGVFTDTQY
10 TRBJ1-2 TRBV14 ASSPPQEPYT
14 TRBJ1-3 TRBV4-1 ASSQVGAYSGNTIY